This TCR beta chain originates from a study of immune cell composition in non-small cell lung cancer (dated 2017 in TCRdb). About the study as a whole: Histologic subtype was assigned using H&E plus p63, CK5, Napsin A and TTF-1 immunohistochemistry, mainly lung adenocarcinoma or squamous cell carcinoma. For supplementary cohort #1, made up of some ten lung adenocarcinoma cases, paired tumour/lung TCR-beta sequencing was done and TIL populations were generated so that tumour reactivity could be assessed. Adaptive Biotechnologies TCR-beta sequencing was carried out on 34 to 35 paired NSCLC tumour and non-adjacent lung specimens, as well as on approximately 25 tumour-only specimens. A few tumour specimens with TCR-beta data were of rare histological subtypes and were excluded from the subtype comparisons. Study-wide conclusions, independent of this receptor: The reactivity cohort was only about nine cases, and tumour-reactive clones were not shown to share sequences with the dominant in vivo tumour-associated clones. In under twelve adenocarcinoma cases, maximal tumour-associated clone frequency correlated strongly with TIL tumour reactivity, whereas overall clonality did not. No significant correlation was found between smoking pack-years and tumour TCR-beta clonality. Nearly half of NSCLC cases had tumour-associated clones >0.5%, found in 33% of adenocarcinomas compared with approximately 77% of squamous carcinomas. Significantly higher Top 10 clone scores and productive clonality were observed in lung squamous cell carcinoma than in lung adenocarcinoma tumours.

Trimming takes 1 base from V and 8 bases from J, and the germline ends sit 18 bases apart. Taken from cysteine to phenylalanine, the CDR3 has 16 residues. Kept here is only the CDR3 DNA, which spans 48 bases and is read in frame from base 1. From the germline V gene, CDR1 is SNHLY and CDR2 is FYNNEI. This clone was seen just once. Its antigen remains undetermined. One base away there is no much larger clone; base qualities are not given. Genomic DNA was extracted with the QIAamp DNA kit from frozen aliquots of unsorted single-cell suspensions. Tumour samples were surgically resected non-small cell lung cancer tissue. Tissues arrived within 2 hours after resection and were immediately processed into single-cell suspensions. Tissue was broken up mechanically, digested enzymatically with DNase I, collagenase I and hyaluronidase for under 35 minutes at 37 degrees C, and then filtered and RBC-lysed. TCR-beta CDR3 regions were amplified from genomic DNA by a two-step multiplex PCR, with the second step adding Illumina-compatible adaptors. TCR-beta immunosequencing was carried out on an Illumina platform through the commercial immunoSEQ service. Per the original workflow: Repertoires were summarised as Top 10 Clones, the percentage of T-cell templates from the ten most frequent sequences, and productive clonality. Productive clonality ranged from 0 to 1, with 1 indicating a monoclonal population. Sequences comprising at least 0.1% of tumour T-cell templates but absent from matched non-adjacent lung were defined as tumour-associated clones and were identified via log10 scatter plots. Analyses were done in GraphPad Prism7 and R, with Student's t-tests for two-group comparisons, ANOVA for stages, and linear regression for relationships. TCRdb retrieved this table from immuneACCESS and kept in-frame rearrangements only. Not all clones are present; in checked studies, unresolved V genes account for under half, and no reason is known for the remainder. V and J calls and clone size are given by that table; D and trimming were obtained from the DNA. The table for this sample lists over 3,500 clones; 65% to 80% of them were counted only once. The ten largest make up about 8% of the sample.

Sequenced sample: lung tumor tissue. This TCR was sampled from a human donor with non-small cell lung cancer. The rearrangement joined TRBV2 to TRBJ2-1; D gene: possibly TRBD2, on 6 matching bases. The CDR3 region: CASSEVLRGSGDEQFF. The DNA sequence is TGTGCCAGCAGTGAAGTACTGCGGGGCTCGGGCGATGAGCAGTTCTTC.